The present TCR beta chain was sequenced within a study of T-cell memory formation after mild COVID-19. Study-wide results and caveats: Contracting CD4+ clones lay largely in CM and EM, with CD8+ ones residing in EMRA. Later expanders leaned CD4+, whereas day 15 to 85 contracting clones were balanced CD4/CD8. Second-wave clones peaking on day 37 lacked confirmed SARS-CoV-2 specificity.

Constant-segment primers served in 5'RACE that generated TCR alpha and TCR beta cDNA libraries bearing sample barcodes and UMIs. TCRdb redid the calling of the 5' RACE reads with MiXCR, one entry per CDR3 protein. The data hold about 400,000 distinct CDR3 sequences, with more than 20% observed a single time. As regards this clonotype: Its matching antigen is unknown.

This CDR3 has 15 residues. V lost 5 bases and J 6 bases, leaving 17 bases between the germline ends. The chain has TRBV12-3 or TRBV12-4 and TRBJ2-1; D uncertain. The sequenced sample was PBMCs or a T cell subset sorted from them (not recorded which). The receptor was derived from an adult woman who had mild COVID-19 (a few samples of this study predate the infection). Cell type and time point are not known. The CDR3 is CASSPGRSYRNEQFF. The CDR3 DNA follows: TGTGCCAGCAGTCCTGGACGGTCGTACCGCAATGAGCAGTTCTTC.